This T cell receptor beta chain was captured in a study of regulatory T cells in long-lasting Graves disease. At least ten counts were recorded for this clonotype. Time point meaning: newly diagnosed GD, antithyroid drugs for less than 3 months. Construction of the TCR library relied on RNA isolated from PBMCs. In building TCR beta libraries, iRepertoire HTBI primers were used together with Arm-PCR of CDR3 regions. TCRdb independently ran MiXCR on the multiplex PCR reads; one entry per CDR3 protein. The table has about 440,000 distinct CDR3 sequences, around 17% seen once. This sample also belongs to another study, concerning T cells in Graves' hyperthyroidism and ophthalmopathy.

The TCR was taken from a woman aged 18-29 years with Graves disease. Material: peripheral blood mononuclear cells (PBMCs), obtained at new diagnosis, from a patient treated with antithyroid drugs.

The CDR3 nucleotides read TGTGCCAGCAGCTTATTACAGACGAACACTGAAGCTTTCTTT. This codes for CASSLLQTNTEAFF. This rearrangement joins TRBV7-2 to TRBJ1-1; D is uncertain. The CDR3 loop spans 14 amino acids. The V end lost 2 bases, the J end lost 1 base, and 8 bases lay between the germline ends. Germline V lookup: CDR1 SGHTA, CDR2 FQGNSA.